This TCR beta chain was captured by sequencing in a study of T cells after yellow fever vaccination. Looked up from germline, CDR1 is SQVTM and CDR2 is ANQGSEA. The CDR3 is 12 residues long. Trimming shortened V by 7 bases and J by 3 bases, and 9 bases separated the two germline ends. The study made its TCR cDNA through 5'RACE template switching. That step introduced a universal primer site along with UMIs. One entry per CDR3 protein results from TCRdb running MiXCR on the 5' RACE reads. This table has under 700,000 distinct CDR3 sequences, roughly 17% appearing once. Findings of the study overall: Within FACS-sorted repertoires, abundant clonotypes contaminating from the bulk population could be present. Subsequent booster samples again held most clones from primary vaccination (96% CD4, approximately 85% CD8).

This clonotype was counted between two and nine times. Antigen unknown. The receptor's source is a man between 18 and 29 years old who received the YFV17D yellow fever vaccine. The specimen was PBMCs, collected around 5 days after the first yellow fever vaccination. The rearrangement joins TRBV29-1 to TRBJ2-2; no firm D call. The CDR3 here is CSAPWDTGELFF. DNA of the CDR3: TGCAGCGCCCCTTGGGACACCGGGGAGCTGTTTTTT.